This T cell receptor beta chain was observed in a study of graft-versus-host responses after intestinal transplantation. CDR3 length equals 20 residues. In germline, CDR1 is MDHEN, CDR2 SYDVKM. J was trimmed by 2 bases and V by 2 bases; bases with no gene match: 17. Concerning this clone: Its antigen is as yet unknown.

TCRdb's table, derived via immunoSEQ multiplex PCR, lists solely in-frame clones and lacks some. The data show 90,000 to 150,000 clones, 85% to 95% seen once. The material was unstimulated CD8+ T cells sorted from spleen or lymph node cells, obtained before intestinal transplant. The source is a human donor who received an intestinal transplant. The V and J genes are TRBV28 and TRBJ2-3, with TRBD2 matching 9 bases. This chain's CDR3 is CASSLIGFDSGSGATDTQYF. CDR3 coding DNA: TGTGCCAGCAGTTTAATCGGGTTTGATAGCGGGAGTGGGGCCACAGATACGCAGTATTTT.